This T cell receptor beta chain stems from a study of CD8 T cells in Susac syndrome. Study conclusions and caveats: The study conceded that its TCR sequencing and HLA analysis involved relatively few individuals.

The germline gives CDR1 SGHRS, CDR2 YFSETQ. V shed 2 bases and J shed 7 bases, with 19 bases lying between them. The CDR3 is made up of 16 amino acids. Sequencing targeted TCR beta in T cells from blood (CD8+ and CD4+). TEMRA cells were FACS-enriched, with CD8+ and CD4+ T cells isolated negatively. About this clonotype itself: The antigen is undetermined.

Reverse transcription of about 0.45 to 1 ug RNA was performed with random hexamers. The authors amplified TCR beta CDR3 across 54 Vbeta and 13 Jbeta using immunoSEQ multiplex PCR. TCRdb itself ran the immunoSEQ multiplex PCR reads through MiXCR, one entry per CDR3 protein. This table has more than 200,000 distinct CDR3 sequences, 90% to 95% appearing once. Sequenced sample: CD4+ T cells from PBMCs. This receptor was identified in a human donor with multiple sclerosis. This chain uses TRBV5-1 with TRBJ2-1, with a tentative D call TRBD1 (5 bases). The CDR3 nucleotides are TGCGCCAGCAGCTTCTCGGTAGCAGGGCGAGAGAATGAGCAGTTCTTC. Translated: CASSFSVAGRENEQFF.